Listed below are T cell receptor beta chains from one sample, sequenced in a study of shared clonotypes between healthy human individuals. Sequencing used immunoSEQ multiplex PCR; TCRdb keeps in-frame clones, though not all of them. Among over 1.5 million clones, about 98% were seen once, and the ten largest hold less than 0.55%. The sample taken for sequencing was naive CD4+ T cells sorted from blood. The receptor source for this set is a man aged 25 to 40 in good health. CDR3s include the opening cysteine and the closing phenylalanine or tryptophan.

V,CDR3
TRBV10-2,CASYPGDTPYNEQFF
TRBV10-3,CAISEGKRESYEQYF
TRBV28,CASSDPRETQYF
TRBV7-2,CASTGTVSVDTQYF
TRBV7-9,CASSLARPGTGSYEQYF
TRBV4-2,CASSQDEGVTGNTIYF
TRBV9,CASSPGGPRNTEAFF
TRBV27,CASSYTRLAGRTDTQYF
TRBV6-1,CASSEGGGPAIEQFF
TRBV29-1,CSDSTGRGDTQYF
TRBV5-1,CASSSSSRVTEQFF
TRBV15,CATSRAQETQYF
TRBV19,CASSIGLAGTDTQYF
TRBV5-8,CASSLGPVWDEQYF
TRBV11-2,CASSLVGDGYGYTF
TRBV5-1,CASRQGAGEKLFF
TRBV2,CASKDRVLSNQPQHF
TRBV6-4,CASSPASGPYEQYF
TRBV11-2,CASSFDRGVAANTQYF
TRBV5-1,CASSPQRGREETQYF
TRBV19,CASSKRTSGSYEQYF
TRBV28,CASNQQGKNTEAFF